The source of this T cell receptor (beta chain) is a study of STAT3 mutations in large granular lymphocyte leukemia. General observations from the study: Samples missed the first appearance of the clone. Every T-cell large granular lymphocyte leukemia patient had at least one immunodominant TCR beta clonotype.

CDR3 size: 15 residues. CDR1 and CDR2 from the germline V gene are SGHNT and YYREEE (reference sequence). V shed 2 bases and J 8 bases; nucleotides not matched to a gene: 9. Average productive template count per sample was 40,000 to 45,000. Repertoires were generated with immunoSEQ multiplex PCR, while TCRdb's copy carries only in-frame clones and drops some. The table lists about 4,200 clones, less than 70% of them singletons, with 71% in the top ten. As regards this clone: The antigen remains unidentified.

The receptor was derived from a man aged 55 to 69 with T-cell large granular lymphocyte leukemia. Some clones in this sample may be carry-over from other donors' samples. The specimen sequenced was peripheral blood mononuclear cells. The V call is TRBV5-4, the J call TRBJ2-1; 8 positions match TRBD2. The DNA of the CDR3 is TGTGCCAGCAGCTTACCCTTGGGCGGGGGGCATGAGCAGTTCTTC. Protein sequence: CASSLPLGGGHEQFF.